The following is a TCR beta chain sequence with its context. Trimming shortened V by 2 bases and J by 6 bases, and 11 bases separated the two germline ends. Germline lookup yields CDR1 MGHDK and CDR2 SYGVNS. The CDR3 extends over 13 amino acids. Produced via immunoSEQ multiplex PCR; TCRdb's table is partial and in-frame only. The sample has about 210,000 clones, around 76% seen once. The sample comes from a study of blood T cell repertoires in COVID-19. Study-wide background: T cells, B-cell-depleted T cells, or PBMCs supplied cDNA or gDNA.

Seattle's cohort entered during active infection and was followed longitudinally. Sequencing used peripheral blood. This clonotype was obtained from a woman aged 60-70 years with COVID-19, enrolled during active disease. The chain uses TRBV25-1 and TRBJ2-7; no firm D call. DNA of the CDR3: TGTGCCAGCAGTGAACCAGTTCTCTCCGAGCAGTACTTC. Amino acids: CASSEPVLSEQYF.